This TCR beta chain was captured by sequencing in a study of T-cell memory formation after mild COVID-19. 5'RACE primed at constant segments yielded TCR alpha and TCR beta cDNA libraries bearing sample barcodes and UMIs. TCRdb recomputed calls from the 5' RACE reads with MiXCR, one row per CDR3 protein. The table has roughly 110,000 distinct CDR3 sequences, more than 15% seen once. Regarding the study as a whole: Pre-infection memory contained some responding clones, which suggested that cross-reactive memory had joined.

On this clonotype: No antigen is known for it.

Sequencing was carried out using PBMCs or a T cell subset sorted from them (not recorded which). This TCR came from an adult woman who had mild COVID-19 (a few samples of this study predate the infection). Cell type and time point are not known.

The CDR3 region is CATDWGDYNEQFF. In DNA form, the CDR3 reads TGTGCCACGGATTGGGGAGACTACAATGAGCAGTTCTTC. V is TRBV12-3 or TRBV12-4 and J is TRBJ2-1; TRBD2 might be the D (5 bases). This CDR3 region has 13 residues. The ends were cut back, 10 bases at V and 3 bases at J, with 13 bases in the middle.